Here is one TCR beta chain with its context. The antigen is unknown. Germline CDR1 reads SGHNT; CDR2 reads YYREEE (reference sequence). J gave up 5 bases and V 4 bases, and 10 bases lay outside the gene matches. CDR3 size: 15 residues. These data come from a study of cytotoxic CD8 clonotypes in ibrutinib-treated CLL. Study summary: Patients: over 9 relapsed/refractory, roughly 15 treatment-naive, roughly 17 IGHV unmutated.

Depth targeted 1 in 200,000 to 1 in 1 million T cells, averaging 10x coverage per clonotype. TCRdb keeps only in-frame clones here, not all; method: immunoSEQ multiplex PCR. The data show approximately 74,000 clones, over 75% seen once. Study-level points and caveats: Sustained-remission patients were sampled at different times than progressing patients were.

This sequence joins TRBV5-4 and TRBJ1-1; TRBD1 matches 8 bases. Sequenced here: PBMCs, sampled at disease progression, from a patient treated with ibrutinib. This receptor was identified in a human donor with chronic lymphocytic leukemia. Written as DNA, the CDR3 is TGTGCCAGCAGCGATAAAACAGGGGGGATTACTGAAGCTTTCTTT. Amino acids: CASSDKTGGITEAFF.